This T cell receptor (beta chain) was recorded in a study of TIL therapy for anti-PD-1-resistant metastatic lung cancer. Study at large: Most patients had lung adenocarcinoma; a handful of tumors were EGFR-mutant, two ALK-rearranged; half smoked currently or formerly.

Sample time point: pre-treatment sample, taken before nivolumab and TIL therapy. The libraries were made with immunoSEQ v3. Libraries were prepared by immunoSEQ multiplex PCR; TCRdb keeps only in-frame clonotypes and omits some of them. The sample contains about 60,000 clones, roughly 87% of which appear only once. Germline CDR1 reads MNHEY; CDR2 reads SMNVEV (reference sequence). The CDR3 has 13 residues. V trimming: 7 bases; J trimming: 4 bases; junction bases outside the gene matches: 5. This TCR was sampled from a person aged 25 to 85 with non-small cell lung cancer. Sequencing used blood, obtained at baseline. The chain uses TRBV27 and TRBJ1-2, with TRBD1 identical over 8 bases. Here the CDR3 DNA reads TGTGCCAGCACAACTGGGACAGGCTATGGCTACACCTTC. Protein product: CASTTGTGYGYTF.